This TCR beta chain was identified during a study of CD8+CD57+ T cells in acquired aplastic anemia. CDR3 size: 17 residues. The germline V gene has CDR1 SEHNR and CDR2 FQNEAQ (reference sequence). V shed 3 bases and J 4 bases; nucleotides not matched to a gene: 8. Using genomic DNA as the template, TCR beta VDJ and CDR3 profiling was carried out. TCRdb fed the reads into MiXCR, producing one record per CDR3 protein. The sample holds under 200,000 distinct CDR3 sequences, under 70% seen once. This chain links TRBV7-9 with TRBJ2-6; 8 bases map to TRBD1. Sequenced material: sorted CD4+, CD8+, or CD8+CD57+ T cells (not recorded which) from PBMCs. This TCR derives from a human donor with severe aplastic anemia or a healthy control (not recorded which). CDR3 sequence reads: CASSFDQGARGANVLTF. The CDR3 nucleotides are TGTGCCAGCAGCTTTGACCAGGGGGCGAGAGGGGCCAACGTCCTGACTTTC.